This T cell receptor (beta chain) originates from a study of cytomegalovirus exposure and HLA in healthy donors. Study summary: Earlier sequencing of 150 million to 200 million T cells yielded approximately 100 million unique TCR beta sequences.

Both 60 Vbeta primers and 13 Jbeta primers went into the PCR. Measured with immunoSEQ multiplex PCR; TCRdb has only the in-frame clones, and not every one. The data show 30,000 to 40,000 clones, with roughly 69% seen just once and about 6.5% held by the top ten. CDR3 length: 15 amino acids. Trimming shortened V by 0 bases and J by 2 bases, and 11 bases separated the two germline ends. CDR1 MGHRA and CDR2 YSYEKL come from the germline V gene. The donors, nominally healthy at sampling, likely had unrecorded immune exposures. The material sequenced was PBMCs. This receptor was taken from a young man in good health and CMV-seronegative. The chain recombines TRBV4-1 with TRBJ2-7; D perhaps matches TRBD1 (5 bases). The CDR3 here is CASSQDRNRPYEQYF. The CDR3 nucleotides read TGCGCCAGCAGCCAAGATCGGAACAGGCCCTACGAGCAGTACTTC.